The clone carrying this T cell receptor (beta chain) occurred a few times. The data are from a study of T-cell memory formation after mild COVID-19. CDR3 length: 14 amino acids. Germline CDR1 KGHDR, CDR2 SFDVKD. V shed 7 bases, J shed 7 bases, and the junction held 9 bases outside the gene matches. A single record per CDR3 protein comes from TCRdb applying MiXCR to the 5' RACE reads. The table lists approximately 480,000 distinct CDR3 sequences, about 20% of them singletons. The receptor was derived from an adult woman who had mild COVID-19 (a few samples of this study predate the infection). Cell type and time point are not known. Source material: PBMCs or a T cell subset sorted from them (not recorded which). The genes are TRBV24-1 and TRBJ2-1; 7 bases match TRBD2. The CDR3 sequence is CATSGGTIENEQFF. The CDR3 nucleotides read TGTGCCACCAGCGGTGGGACTATAGAGAATGAGCAGTTCTTC.